These 7 T cell receptor beta chains were all obtained from the same sample, sequenced in a study of shared clonotypes between healthy human individuals. The method was immunoSEQ multiplex PCR; TCRdb's version includes in-frame clones alone and lacks a portion of them. The sample holds roughly 2.2 million clones, over 85% seen once. The sample comprised naive CD4+ T cells from PBMCs. Noted subset: CD45RA+ positively selected. These TCRs come from a man between 18 and 29 years old in good health. Some clones in this sample may be carry-over from other donors' samples.

The rearrangement uses TRBV14 and TRBJ2-1; D gene ambiguous. CDR3 length: 14 amino acids. The V and J ends lost 1 base and 8 bases respectively, with 12 bases between them. Germline loops: CDR1 SGHDN, CDR2 FVKESK. The CDR3 sequence: CASSQAWPVYEQFF. The CDR3 coding sequence is TGTGCCAGCAGCCAAGCCTGGCCCGTTTATGAGCAGTTCTTC.

Of note for this clone: Other nucleotide sequences in the sample specify the same CDR3. CDR3 DNA sequence: TGCGCCAGCAGCCTGGGGGAGCGGCTGAACACCGGGGAGCTGTTTTTT. Its protein is CASSLGERLNTGELFF. This chain connects TRBV5-1 to TRBJ2-2, with D perhaps being TRBD1 or TRBD2 (5 bases each). The V gene lost 4 bases and the J gene lost 1 base, with 14 bases spanning the gap. The germline V gene has CDR1 SGHRS and CDR2 YFSETQ. The CDR3 sequence is 16 residues long. The full variable domain, completed using reference TRBV5-1 and TRBJ2-2, is KAGVTQTPRYLIKTRGQQVTLSCSPISGHRSVSWYQQTPGQGLQFLFEYFSETQRNKGNFPGRFSGRQFSNSRSEMNVSTLELGDSALYLCASSLGERLNTGELFFGEGSRLTVL.

The V call is TRBV15, the J call TRBJ1-1; TRBD1 is a possible D gene (6 bases). This CDR3 comprises 16 residues. V was trimmed by 5 bases and J by 4 bases, leaving 20 bases between them. CDR1 LNHNV and CDR2 YYDKDF come from the germline V gene (reference sequence). The CDR3 coding sequence is TGTGCCACCAGCGAGAGGCGAGCGGGGGGCCGCACTGAAGCTTTCTTT. It is translated as CATSERRAGGRTEAFF.

In regard to this clone: Additional DNA sequences in this sample encode the identical CDR3. This chain links TRBV2 with TRBJ2-5, with D perhaps TRBD1 (6 bases). V shed 5 bases and J shed 1 base, with 8 bases lying between them. The CDR3 sequence is 13 residues long. CDR1 is SNHLY, CDR2 FYNNEI, per germline. CDR3 sequence (DNA): TGTGCCAGCAGTCGGGACACCCAAGAGACCCAGTACTTC. As protein: CASSRDTQETQYF. Complete variable domain (other parts from reference TRBV2 and TRBJ2-5): EPEVTQTPSHQVTQMGQEVILRCVPISNHLYFYWYRQILGQKVEFLVSFYNNEISEKSEIFDDQFSVERPDGSNFTLKIRSTKLEDSAMYFCASSRDTQETQYFGPGTRLLVL.

This clone was found once. This chain links TRBV2 with TRBJ2-7, with D possibly TRBD1 on 6 matching bases. Germline V gives CDR1 SNHLY, CDR2 FYNNEI. There are 14 residues in the CDR3. V was trimmed by 5 bases and J by 3 bases, leaving 14 bases between them. CDR3 DNA: TGTGCCAGCAGTCAGAACGGACAGATCTACGAGCAGTACTTC. It yields the protein CASSQNGQIYEQYF.

The V gene is TRBV28, the J gene TRBJ1-1, with 8 nucleotides matching TRBD1. The V gene end was trimmed by 4 bases and the J gene end by 14 bases; junction bases not matched to a gene: 9. The CDR3 consists of 12 residues. Per germline, CDR1 MDHEN and CDR2 SYDVKM. This chain's CDR3 is CASSSNPGTGFF. For the CDR3, the DNA is TGTGCCAGCAGTTCGAACCCCGGGACAGGCTTCTTT.

Of note for this clone: This CDR3 is also generated by other DNA sequences in the sample. The chain has TRBV9 and TRBJ2-3, with D hard to call. With 4 bases removed from V and 6 bases from J, the gap between germline ends came to 9 bases. The germline V gene has CDR1 SGDLS and CDR2 YYNGEE. The CDR3 is made up of 12 amino acids. Written as DNA, the CDR3 is TGTGCCAGCAGCCCTAGTGGTGATACGCAGTATTTT. Protein sequence: CASSPSGDTQYF.